Here is one T cell receptor (beta chain) with its context. Its target is not known. This entry belongs to a study of STAT3 mutations in large granular lymphocyte leukemia. About the study: More than half of T-LGLL patients received immunosuppressive therapy.

Generated by immunoSEQ multiplex PCR, the TCRdb table keeps only in-frame clones and is missing some. Altogether over 30,000 clones are present, 70% to 90% being singletons, with the ten largest covering about 0.46%. Study results and caveats: Suggested: STAT3 mutation was not the ancestral event for these clonal expansions. At least one immunodominant TCR beta clonotype appeared in every T-cell large granular lymphocyte leukemia patient.

This CDR3 comprises 14 residues. V gave up 4 bases and J gave up 3 bases, with 11 bases separating them. Germline CDR1 is SGHDT and CDR2 is YYEEEE. The TCR comes from a human donor with T large granular lymphocyte leukemia. Some clones in this sample may be carry-over from other donors' samples. The chain combines TRBV5-6 with TRBJ1-5; D ambiguous. The specimen was PBMCs. The CDR3 region is CASSGGIHNQPQHF. DNA of the CDR3: TGTGCCAGCAGCGGCGGGATTCACAATCAGCCCCAGCATTTT.